The entry below gives a single T cell receptor (beta chain) sequence along with its context. Its antigen remains unidentified. The sample is drawn from a study of response to subunit inactivated influenza vaccine. One entry per CDR3 protein results from TCRdb running MiXCR on the RT-PCR reads. The table shows about 190,000 distinct CDR3 sequences, with approximately 15% occurring only once. Trimming shortened V by 2 bases and J by 1 base, and 15 bases separated the two germline ends. Per germline, CDR1 DFQATT and CDR2 SNEGSKA (reference sequence). The CDR3 is 15 amino acids. Whole-study results and caveats: Only a handful of new T cells, the authors suggested, are recruited with each seasonal influenza vaccination.

The receptor's source is a man aged 50-60 years who received an inactivated influenza vaccine. This chain connects TRBV20-1 to TRBJ2-7, with D tentatively TRBD1 (5 bases). The sample in question was CD8+ T cells sorted from PBMCs, obtained around 5 days after vaccination. The chain's CDR3 is CSARHRWDGSYEQYF. The CDR3 DNA reads TGCAGTGCTAGACACAGGTGGGATGGGTCCTACGAGCAGTACTTC.